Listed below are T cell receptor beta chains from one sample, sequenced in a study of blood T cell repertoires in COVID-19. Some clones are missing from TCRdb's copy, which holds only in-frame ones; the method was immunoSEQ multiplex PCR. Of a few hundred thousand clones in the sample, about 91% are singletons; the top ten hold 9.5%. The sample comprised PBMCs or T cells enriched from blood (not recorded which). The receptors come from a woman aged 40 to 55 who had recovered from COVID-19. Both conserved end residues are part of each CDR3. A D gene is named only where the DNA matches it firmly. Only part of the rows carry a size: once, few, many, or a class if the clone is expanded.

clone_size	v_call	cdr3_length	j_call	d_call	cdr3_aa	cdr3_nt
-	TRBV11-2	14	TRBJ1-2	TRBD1	CASSWTGGNYGYTF	TGTGCCAGCAGCTGGACAGGGGGGAACTATGGCTACACCTTC
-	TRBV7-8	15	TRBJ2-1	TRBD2	CASSPVAGGNDEQFF	TGTGCCAGCAGTCCCGTAGCGGGAGGAAACGATGAGCAGTTCTTC
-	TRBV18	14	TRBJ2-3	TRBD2	CASATSGNTDTQYF	TGTGCCAGCGCGACTAGCGGAAATACAGATACGCAGTATTTT
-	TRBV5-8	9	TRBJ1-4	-	CASSEGQFF	TGTGCCAGCAGCGAAGGACAGTTTTTT
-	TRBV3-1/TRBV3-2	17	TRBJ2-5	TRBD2	CASSQGGRGGLQETQYF	TGTGCCAGCAGCCAAGGGGGACGGGGGGGCCTCCAAGAGACCCAGTACTTC
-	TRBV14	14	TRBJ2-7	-	CASSQGTLSYEQYF	TGTGCCAGCAGCCAGGGGACACTCTCCTACGAGCAGTACTTC
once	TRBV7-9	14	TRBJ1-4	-	CASTRGQALEKLFF	TGTGCCAGCACCCGGGGACAAGCGCTTGAAAAACTGTTTTTT
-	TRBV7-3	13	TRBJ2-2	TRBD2	CASSWTSGRELFF	TGTGCCAGCAGCTGGACTAGCGGTCGGGAGCTGTTTTTT
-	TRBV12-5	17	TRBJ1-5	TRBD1	CASGLTPTGGRDQPQHF	TGTGCTAGTGGTTTGACCCCTACAGGGGGCAGGGATCAGCCCCAGCATTTT
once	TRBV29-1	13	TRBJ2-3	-	CSVSQGRTDTQYF	TGCAGCGTTTCGCAGGGTCGCACAGATACGCAGTATTTT
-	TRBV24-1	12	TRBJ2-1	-	CATGDNHNEQFF	TGTGCCACCGGGGACAACCACAATGAGCAGTTCTTC
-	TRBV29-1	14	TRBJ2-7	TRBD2	CSALTSGLFYEQYF	TGCAGCGCTCTTACTAGCGGGCTTTTTTACGAGCAGTACTTC
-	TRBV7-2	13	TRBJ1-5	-	CASSLVGDSPQHF	TGTGCCAGCAGCTTAGTCGGGGACTCGCCCCAGCATTTT
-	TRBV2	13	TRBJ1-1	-	CASTKEVYTEAFF	TGTGCCAGCACGAAGGAGGTTTACACTGAAGCTTTCTTT
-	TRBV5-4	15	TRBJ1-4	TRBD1	CASSLAKQGVEKLFF	TGTGCCAGCAGCTTGGCCAAGCAGGGGGTCGAAAAACTGTTTTTT
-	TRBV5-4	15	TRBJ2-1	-	CASSLSGDARNEQFF	TGTGCCAGCAGCTTGTCAGGGGACGCCCGCAATGAGCAGTTCTTC
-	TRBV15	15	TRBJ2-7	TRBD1	CATSRGGQGVGEQYF	TGTGCCACCAGCAGAGGGGGACAGGGGGTTGGCGAGCAGTACTTC
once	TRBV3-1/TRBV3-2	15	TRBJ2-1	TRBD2	CASSQYPSGSDEQFF	TGTGCCAGCAGCCAATATCCTAGCGGGAGCGATGAGCAGTTCTTC
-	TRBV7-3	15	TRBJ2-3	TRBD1	CASSRWGQGWDTQYF	TGTGCCAGCAGCCGTTGGGGACAGGGATGGGATACGCAGTATTTT
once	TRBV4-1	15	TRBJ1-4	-	CASSHATGTNEKLFF	TGCGCCAGCAGCCATGCGACAGGTACTAATGAAAAACTGTTTTTT
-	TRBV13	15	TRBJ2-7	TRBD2	CASSSPGGEGYEQYF	TGTGCCAGCAGCTCACCCGGAGGGGAGGGCTACGAGCAGTACTTC
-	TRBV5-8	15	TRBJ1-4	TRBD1	CASSSLEQGGEKLFF	TGTGCCAGCAGCTCATTGGAACAGGGGGGCGAAAAACTGTTTTTT
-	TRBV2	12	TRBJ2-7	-	CASSEVLYEQYF	TGTGCCAGCAGTGAAGTTCTATACGAGCAGTACTTC
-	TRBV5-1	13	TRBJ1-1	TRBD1	CASSSETGRATFF	TGCGCCAGCAGCTCAGAGACAGGGCGCGCAACTTTCTTT
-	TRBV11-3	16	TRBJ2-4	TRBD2	CASSRFAGGVTDIQYF	TGTGCCAGCAGCCGATTCGCGGGAGGGGTTACGGACATTCAGTACTTC
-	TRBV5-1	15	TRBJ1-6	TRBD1	CASSLFGTGDSPLHF	TGCGCCAGCAGCTTGTTCGGGACAGGGGATTCACCCCTCCACTTT
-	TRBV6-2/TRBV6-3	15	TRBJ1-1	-	CASSYMTVPEGEAFF	TGTGCCAGCAGTTACATGACGGTTCCTGAGGGCGAAGCTTTCTTT
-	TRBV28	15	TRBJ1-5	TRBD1	CASRARDRANQPQHF	TGTGCCAGCAGAGCTCGGGACAGAGCTAATCAGCCCCAGCATTTT
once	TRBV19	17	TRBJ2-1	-	CASKKYKEGRNYNEQFF	TGTGCCAGCAAGAAATATAAAGAGGGCAGGAACTACAATGAGCAGTTCTTC
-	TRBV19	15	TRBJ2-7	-	CASSTIGQQYYEQYF	TGTGCCAGTAGTACGATCGGACAGCAGTACTACGAGCAGTACTTC
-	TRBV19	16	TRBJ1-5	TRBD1	CASSIQYGTGSQPQHF	TGTGCCAGTAGTATCCAGTACGGGACAGGGTCCCAGCCCCAGCATTTT
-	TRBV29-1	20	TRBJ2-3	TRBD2	CSAEKPGTGNGLAGGSTQYF	TGCAGCGCCGAAAAACCCGGGACAGGGAATGGACTAGCGGGAGGAAGTACGCAGTATTTT
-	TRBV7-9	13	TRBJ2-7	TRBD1	CAIDRGSPYEQYF	TGTGCCATCGACAGGGGTTCCCCCTACGAGCAGTACTTC
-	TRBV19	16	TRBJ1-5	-	CASSIRRGDSNQPQHF	TGTGCCAGTAGTATAAGAAGAGGAGATAGCAATCAGCCCCAGCATTTT
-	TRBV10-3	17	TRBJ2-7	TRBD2	CDRGGLAGGTPSYEQYF	TGTGATCGAGGGGGACTAGCGGGAGGTACCCCCTCCTACGAGCAGTACTTC
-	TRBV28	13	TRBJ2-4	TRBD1	CATYRGPSGIQYF	TGTGCCACCTACAGGGGTCCGTCAGGCATTCAGTACTTC
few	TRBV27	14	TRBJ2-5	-	CASSPGHTTETQYF	TGTGCCAGCAGTCCGGGACACACAACAGAGACCCAGTACTTC
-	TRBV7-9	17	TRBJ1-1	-	CASSRLRDRSSNTEAFF	TGTGCCAGCAGTCGACTACGAGACAGGAGCTCGAACACTGAAGCTTTCTTT
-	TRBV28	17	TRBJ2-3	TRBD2	CASSLLTSGDLTDTQYF	TGTGCCAGCAGTTTATTGACTAGCGGCGACCTCACAGATACGCAGTATTTT
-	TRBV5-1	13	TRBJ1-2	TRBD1	CASSLGQVYGYTF	TGCGCCAGCAGCTTAGGACAGGTTTATGGCTACACCTTC
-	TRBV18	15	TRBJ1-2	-	CASSPTMGAPYGYTF	TGTGCCAGCTCCCCGACAATGGGGGCGCCCTATGGCTACACCTTC
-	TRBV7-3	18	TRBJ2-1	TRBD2	CASSPSPGLAGSYNEQFF	TGTGCCAGCAGCCCTAGCCCCGGACTAGCGGGGTCCTACAATGAGCAGTTCTTC
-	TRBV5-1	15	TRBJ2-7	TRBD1	CASSVGTGQTYEQYF	TGCGCCAGCAGCGTAGGGACAGGGCAAACCTACGAGCAGTACTTC
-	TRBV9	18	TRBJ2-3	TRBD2	CASSVAQASGVSTDTQYF	TGTGCCAGCAGCGTAGCTCAGGCTAGCGGGGTTAGCACAGATACGCAGTATTTT
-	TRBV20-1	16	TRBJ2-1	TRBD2	CSASSRLAASYNEQFF	TGCAGTGCTAGTTCGCGACTAGCGGCCTCCTACAATGAGCAGTTCTTC
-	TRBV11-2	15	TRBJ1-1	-	CASSFVRDMNTEAFF	TGTGCCAGCAGCTTTGTGAGAGATATGAACACTGAAGCTTTCTTT
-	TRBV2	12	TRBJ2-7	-	CASRTLAYEQYF	TGTGCCAGCAGGACCCTAGCCTACGAGCAGTACTTC
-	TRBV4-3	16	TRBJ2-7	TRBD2	CASSQDLTSGLQEQYF	TGCGCCAGCAGCCAAGACCTTACTAGCGGCCTACAGGAGCAGTACTTC
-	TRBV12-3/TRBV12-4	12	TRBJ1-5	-	CASNYGAQPQHF	TGTGCCAGCAATTACGGAGCACAGCCCCAGCATTTT
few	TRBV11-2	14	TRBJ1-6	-	CASSLATVNSPLHF	TGTGCCAGCAGCTTAGCCACAGTTAATTCACCCCTCCACTTT